This TCR beta chain was documented in a study of beta chain features in type 1 diabetes. Reverse transcription of all isolated RNA meant that expressed TCRB transcripts were sequenced. Produced via immunoSEQ multiplex PCR; TCRdb's table is partial and in-frame only. The sample consists of under 450,000 clones, approximately 13% of them appearing once. The length of the CDR3 is 15 residues. V was pared by 3 bases and J by 8 bases, with 20 bases between. In germline, CDR1 is GTSNPN, CDR2 SVGIG (reference sequence). This clone was detected many times. The chain combines TRBV30 with TRBJ2-4; tentatively, D is TRBD2 (6 bases). This TCR derives from a man aged 25 to 40 in good health. The sample consisted of naive CD4+ T cells from blood. For the CDR3, the DNA is TGTGCCTGGAGGACCCGGGACTGGCAGACAGACATTCAGTACTTC. Amino acid sequence: CAWRTRDWQTDIQYF.